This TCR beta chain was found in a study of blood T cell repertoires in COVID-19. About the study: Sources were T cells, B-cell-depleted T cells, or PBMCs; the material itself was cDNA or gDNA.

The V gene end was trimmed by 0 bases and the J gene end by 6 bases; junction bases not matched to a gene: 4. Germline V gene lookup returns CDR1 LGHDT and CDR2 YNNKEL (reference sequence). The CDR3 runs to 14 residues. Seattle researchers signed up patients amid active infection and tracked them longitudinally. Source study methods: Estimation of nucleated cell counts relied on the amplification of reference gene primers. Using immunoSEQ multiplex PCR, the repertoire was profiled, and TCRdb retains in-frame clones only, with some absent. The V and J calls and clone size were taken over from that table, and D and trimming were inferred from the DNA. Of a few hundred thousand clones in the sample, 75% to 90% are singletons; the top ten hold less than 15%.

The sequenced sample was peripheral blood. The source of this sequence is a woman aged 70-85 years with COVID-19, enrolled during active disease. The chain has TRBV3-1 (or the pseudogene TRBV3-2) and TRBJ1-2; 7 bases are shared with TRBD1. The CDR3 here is CASSQDATGNGYTF. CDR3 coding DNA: TGTGCCAGCAGCCAAGATGCGACAGGGAATGGCTACACCTTC.